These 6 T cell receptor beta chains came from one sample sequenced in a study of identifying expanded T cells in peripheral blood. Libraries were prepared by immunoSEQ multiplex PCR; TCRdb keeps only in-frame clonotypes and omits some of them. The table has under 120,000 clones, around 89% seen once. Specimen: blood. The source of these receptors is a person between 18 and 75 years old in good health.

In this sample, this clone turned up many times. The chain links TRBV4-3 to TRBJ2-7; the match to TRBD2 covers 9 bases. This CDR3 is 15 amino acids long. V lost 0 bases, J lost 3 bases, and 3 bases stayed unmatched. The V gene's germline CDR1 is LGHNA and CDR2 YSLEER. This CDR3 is CASSQDSSGVYEQYF. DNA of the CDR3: TGCGCCAGCAGCCAAGATTCTAGCGGGGTCTACGAGCAGTACTTC.

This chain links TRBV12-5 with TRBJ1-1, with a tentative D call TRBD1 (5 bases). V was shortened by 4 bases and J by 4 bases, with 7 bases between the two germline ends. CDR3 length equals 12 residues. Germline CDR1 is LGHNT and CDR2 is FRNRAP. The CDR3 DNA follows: TGTGCTAGTGGTTCGGGGGGCACTGAAGCTTTCTTT. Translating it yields CASGSGGTEAFF.

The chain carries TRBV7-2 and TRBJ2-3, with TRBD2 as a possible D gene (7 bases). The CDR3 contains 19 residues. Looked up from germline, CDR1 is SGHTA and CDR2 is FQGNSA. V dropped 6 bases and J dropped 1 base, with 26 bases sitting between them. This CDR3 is CASSYRFMAGEGGTDTQYF. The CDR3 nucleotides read TGTGCCAGCAGTTATCGTTTTATGGCAGGGGAGGGGGGCACAGATACGCAGTATTTT.

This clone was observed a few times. CDR3 loop: CASSPLTGPGYTF. The CDR3 DNA follows: TGTGCCAGCTCACCGCTGACAGGTCCGGGCTACACCTTC. The rearrangement joins TRBV18 to TRBJ1-2; D may be TRBD1 (6 bases). CDR3 size: 13 residues. Germline CDR1 and CDR2: KGHSH and LQKENI. Trimming left V 3 bases short and J 8 bases short, with 13 bases between.

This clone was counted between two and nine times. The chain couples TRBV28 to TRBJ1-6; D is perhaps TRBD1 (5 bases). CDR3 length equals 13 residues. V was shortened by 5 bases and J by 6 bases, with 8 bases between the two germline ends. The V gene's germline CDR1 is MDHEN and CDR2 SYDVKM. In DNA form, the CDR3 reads TGTGCCAGCAGTCGGGACGGTAATTCACCCCTCCACTTT. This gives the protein CASSRDGNSPLHF.

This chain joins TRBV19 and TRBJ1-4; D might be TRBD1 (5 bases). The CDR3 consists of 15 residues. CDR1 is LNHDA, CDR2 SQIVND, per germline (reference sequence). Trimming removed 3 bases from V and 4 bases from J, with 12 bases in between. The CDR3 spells CASSIGAPSNEKLFF. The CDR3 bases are TGTGCCAGTAGTATCGGGGCTCCGAGTAATGAAAAACTGTTTTTT.